A single sample gave rise to the 11 T cell receptor beta chains below, sequenced in a study of blood T cells in healthy people across ages. Primed by a sample-barcoded 5' primer and a J-beta primer mix, a second PCR proceeded for 7 to 11 cycles. TCRdb used MiXCR to reprocess the 5' RACE reads, holding one entry per CDR3 protein. The sample lists approximately 880,000 distinct CDR3 sequences; roughly 48% were seen once. Source material: blood. These receptors were taken from a man aged 25 to 40 in good health.

This clonotype was seen many times. The chain carries TRBV4-1 and TRBJ2-5; D unresolved. The CDR3 sequence is 14 residues long. Trimming cost V 4 bases and J 1 base, with 10 bases left between them. The germline CDR1 and CDR2 sequences are MGHRA and YSYEKL. CDR3 in DNA: TGCGCCAGCAGCCTACAATGGGTCCAAGAGACCCAGTACTTC. Its protein is CASSLQWVQETQYF.

The chain links TRBV7-2 to TRBJ2-7; 9 bases are shared with TRBD2. V gave up 4 bases and J gave up 9 bases; unmatched junction bases: 4. The CDR3 is made up of 12 amino acids. The germline gives CDR1 SGHTA, CDR2 FQGNSA. CDR3 sequence (DNA): TGTGCCAGCAGCTCTAGCGGGGTCAGGCAGTACTTC. Amino acid sequence: CASSSSGVRQYF.

This clonotype was seen only a few times. The chain uses TRBV12-3 or TRBV12-4 and TRBJ2-1, with 12 bases aligning to TRBD2. The junction had 11 bases not matched to a gene; V was cut back by 4 bases and J by 7 bases. The CDR3 length is 17 residues. CDR3 loop: CASSSSYLAGGPNEQFF. Here the CDR3 DNA reads TGTGCCAGCAGTTCATCCTACCTAGCGGGGGGGCCAAATGAGCAGTTCTTC.

This sequence joins TRBV7-8 and TRBJ1-1, with D perhaps TRBD1 (6 bases). V was clipped by 4 bases and J by 4 bases, with 16 bases between them. Germline V gene sequence: CDR1 SGHVS, CDR2 FQNEAQ. There are 15 residues in the CDR3. The CDR3 spells CASSSIGGTGTEAFF. As DNA, the CDR3 is TGTGCCAGCAGCTCAATCGGGGGCACGGGCACTGAAGCTTTCTTT.

This clonotype has a handful of counts. V usage is TRBV6-6 and J usage is TRBJ2-1; no clear D gene. CDR1 is MNHNY, CDR2 SVGAGI, per germline (reference sequence). The CDR3 totals 12 residues. With 6 bases removed from V and 13 bases from J, the gap between germline ends came to 16 bases. CDR3 DNA: TGTGCCAGCAGAGGCAAGGGTCCCGGACAGTTCTTC. It specifies CASRGKGPGQFF.

This clonotype was seen ten or more times. J is TRBJ2-3 and V is TRBV4-1; 11 nucleotides line up with TRBD1. Looked up from germline, CDR1 is MGHRA and CDR2 is YSYEKL. The J segment lost 4 bases and the V segment lost 10 bases, leaving 13 bases of the junction unmatched. This CDR3 is 16 amino acids long. The CDR3 nucleotides read TGCGCCACCTCCTCAATACCGGGACAGGGGGCAGATACGCAGTATTTT. Its protein is CATSSIPGQGADTQYF.

This clonotype was counted between two and nine times. The V call is TRBV28, the J call TRBJ2-5; D is perhaps TRBD2 (5 bases). Germline V gives CDR1 MDHEN, CDR2 SYDVKM. V lost 5 bases and J lost 1, with 11 bases in between. The CDR3 is 14 amino acids. The DNA of the CDR3 is TGTGCCAGCAGTCCCCGAGGGAGCCAAGAGACCCAGTACTTC. It specifies CASSPRGSQETQYF.

The chain employs TRBV4-1 and TRBJ1-1; D gene uncertain. Germline V gene data show CDR1 as MGHRA and CDR2 as YSYEKL. V lost 6 bases and J lost 3, with 14 bases in between. CDR3 length: 14 residues. In DNA form, the CDR3 reads TGCGCCAGCAGTCCATGGGGAGGGTACACTGAAGCTTTCTTT. Its protein is CASSPWGGYTEAFF.

The rearrangement uses TRBV12-3 or TRBV12-4 and TRBJ1-2, with D maybe TRBD1 (6 bases). The CDR3 has 13 amino acids. V was pared by 6 bases and J by 6 bases, with 14 bases between. As DNA, the CDR3 is TGTGCCAGCAGGATAACAGGGAACAATGGCTACACCTTC. It codes for CASRITGNNGYTF.

The chain employs TRBV28 and TRBJ2-7, with TRBD1 matching 7 bases. The DNA end is more similar to TRBJ2-5, so the J call may be wrong. Germline V lookup: CDR1 MDHEN, CDR2 SYDVKM. The CDR3 consists of 15 residues. CDR3 sequence (DNA): TGTGCCAGCAGCGCCGACAGGGACAAACAAGAGACCCAGTACTTC. It encodes CASSADRDKQETQYF.

The V call is TRBV28, the J call TRBJ2-1; 8 bases are a match to TRBD2. Trimming removed 4 bases from V and 13 bases from J; junction bases left unmatched: 15. Germline CDR1 MDHEN, CDR2 SYDVKM. CDR3 length equals 15 residues. The CDR3: CASSSLGGAGETQFF. The CDR3 DNA follows: TGTGCCAGCAGTTCCCTCGGGGGGGCGGGGGAGACCCAGTTCTTC.